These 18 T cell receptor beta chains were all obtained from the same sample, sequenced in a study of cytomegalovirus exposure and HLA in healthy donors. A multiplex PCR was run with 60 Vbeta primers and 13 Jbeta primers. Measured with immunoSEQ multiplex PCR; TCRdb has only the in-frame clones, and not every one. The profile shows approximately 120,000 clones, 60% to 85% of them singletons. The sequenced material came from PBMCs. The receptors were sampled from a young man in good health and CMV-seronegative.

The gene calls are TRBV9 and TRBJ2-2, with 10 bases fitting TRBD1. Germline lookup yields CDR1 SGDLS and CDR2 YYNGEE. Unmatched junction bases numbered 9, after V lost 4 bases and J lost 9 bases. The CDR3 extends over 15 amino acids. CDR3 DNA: TGTGCCAGCAGCCCCCGGGACAGGGGATCCAGGGAGCTGTTTTTT. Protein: CASSPRDRGSRELFF. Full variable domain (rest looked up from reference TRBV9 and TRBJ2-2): DSGVTQTPKHLITATGQRVTLRCSPRSGDLSVYWYQQSLDQGLQFLIQYYNGEERAKGNILERFSAQQFPDLHSELNLSSLELGDSALYFCASSPRDRGSRELFFGEGSRLTVL.

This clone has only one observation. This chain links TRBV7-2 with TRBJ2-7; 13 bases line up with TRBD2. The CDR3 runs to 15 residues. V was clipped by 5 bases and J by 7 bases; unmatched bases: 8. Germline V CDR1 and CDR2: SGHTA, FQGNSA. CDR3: CASSIRTSGGGEQYF. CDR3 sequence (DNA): TGTGCCAGCAGCATTCGGACTAGCGGGGGCGGGGAGCAGTACTTC.

The CDR3 spells CASARGDLRTGDQPQHF. DNA of the CDR3: TGTGCCAGCGCGAGGGGCGATCTGCGGACAGGGGATCAGCCCCAGCATTTT. The chain joins TRBV4-2 to TRBJ1-5, with TRBD1 matching 9 bases. The CDR3 runs 17 residues. Per the germline V gene, CDR1 is LGHNA and CDR2 is YNFKEQ. The V and J ends lost 8 bases and 5 bases, in that order; junction bases with no gene match: 16.

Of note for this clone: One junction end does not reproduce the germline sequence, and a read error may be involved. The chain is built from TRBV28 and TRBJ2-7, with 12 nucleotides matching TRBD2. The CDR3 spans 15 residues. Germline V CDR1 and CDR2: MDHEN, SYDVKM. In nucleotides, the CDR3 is TGTGCCGGCAGTCCCTCTAGCGGGGGGGCGGACGAGCAGTACTTC. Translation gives CAGSPSSGGADEQYF.

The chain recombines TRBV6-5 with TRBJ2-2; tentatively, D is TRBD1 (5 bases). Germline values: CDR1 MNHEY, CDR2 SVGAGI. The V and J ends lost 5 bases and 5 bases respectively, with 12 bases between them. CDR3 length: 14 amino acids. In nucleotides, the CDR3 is TGTGCCAGCAGTCAGGGATTCAATACCGGGGAGCTGTTTTTT. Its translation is CASSQGFNTGELFF.

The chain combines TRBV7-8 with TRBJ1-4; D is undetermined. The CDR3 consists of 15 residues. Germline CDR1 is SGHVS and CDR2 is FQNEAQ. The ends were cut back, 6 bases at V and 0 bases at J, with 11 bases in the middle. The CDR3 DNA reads TGTGCCAGCAGGAACTCCGGGTCAACTAATGAAAAACTGTTTTTT. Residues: CASRNSGSTNEKLFF.

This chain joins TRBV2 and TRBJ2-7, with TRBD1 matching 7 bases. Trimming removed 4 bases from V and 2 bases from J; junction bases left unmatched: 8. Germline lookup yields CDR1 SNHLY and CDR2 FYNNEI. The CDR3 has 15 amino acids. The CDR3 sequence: CASSGRQGLTYEQYF. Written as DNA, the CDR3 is TGTGCCAGCAGTGGAAGACAGGGTCTCACCTACGAGCAGTACTTC.

CDR3 in DNA: TGTGCCAGCAGCTTAGGCAGGTCCTCTGGAAACACCATATATTTT. Translated: CASSLGRSSGNTIYF. The chain combines TRBV7-3 with TRBJ1-3; D remains ambiguous. Trimming removed 2 bases at V and 0 bases at J, with 8 bases between. Germline V gene lookup returns CDR1 SGHTA and CDR2 FQGTGA. The CDR3 runs 15 residues.

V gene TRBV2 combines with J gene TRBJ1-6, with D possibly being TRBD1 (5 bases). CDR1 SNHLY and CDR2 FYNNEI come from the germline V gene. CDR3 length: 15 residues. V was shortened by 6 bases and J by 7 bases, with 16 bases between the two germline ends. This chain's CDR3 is CASRQDSNPNSPLHF. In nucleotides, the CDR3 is TGTGCCAGCAGGCAAGACAGCAACCCGAATTCACCCCTCCACTTT.

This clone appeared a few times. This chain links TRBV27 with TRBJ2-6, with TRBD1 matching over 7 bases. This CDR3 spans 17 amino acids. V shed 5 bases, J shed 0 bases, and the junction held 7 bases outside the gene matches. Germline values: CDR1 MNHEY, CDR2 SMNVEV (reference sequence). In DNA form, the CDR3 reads TGTGCCAGCAGTCATAAAGGGGGCTCCTCTGGGGCCAACGTCCTGACTTTC. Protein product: CASSHKGGSSGANVLTF.

The CDR3 reads CASQRASTTDEAFF. The CDR3 nucleotides are TGTGCCAGCCAGCGGGCCTCGACCACAGATGAAGCTTTCTTT. The rearrangement links TRBV6-1 to TRBJ1-1, with D unclear. V lost 8 bases and J 7 bases, leaving 20 bases between the germline ends. This CDR3 comprises 14 residues. Per the germline V gene, CDR1 is MNHNS and CDR2 is SASEGT.

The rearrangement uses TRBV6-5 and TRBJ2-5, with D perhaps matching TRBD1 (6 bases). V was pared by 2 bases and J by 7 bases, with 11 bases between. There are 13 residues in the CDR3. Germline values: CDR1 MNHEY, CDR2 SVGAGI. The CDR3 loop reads CASSYAGAGTQYF. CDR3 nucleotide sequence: TGTGCCAGCAGTTACGCAGGGGCAGGGACCCAGTACTTC.

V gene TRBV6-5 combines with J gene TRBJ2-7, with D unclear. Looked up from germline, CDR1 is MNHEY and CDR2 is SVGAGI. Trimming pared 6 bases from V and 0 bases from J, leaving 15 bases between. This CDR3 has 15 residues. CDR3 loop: CASRYTGPLSYEQYF. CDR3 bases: TGTGCCAGCAGGTACACGGGTCCCCTCTCCTACGAGCAGTACTTC.

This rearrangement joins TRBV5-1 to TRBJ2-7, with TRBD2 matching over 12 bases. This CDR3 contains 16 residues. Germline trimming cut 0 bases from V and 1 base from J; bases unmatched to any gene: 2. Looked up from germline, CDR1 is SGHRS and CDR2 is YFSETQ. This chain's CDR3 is CASSLDGLAGSYEQYF. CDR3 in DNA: TGCGCCAGCAGCTTGGATGGACTAGCGGGATCCTACGAGCAGTACTTC.

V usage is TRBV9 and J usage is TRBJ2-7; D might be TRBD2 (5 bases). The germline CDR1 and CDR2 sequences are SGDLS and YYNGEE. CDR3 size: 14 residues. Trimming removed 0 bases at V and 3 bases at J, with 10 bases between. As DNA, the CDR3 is TGTGCCAGCAGCGTAGGGGAAGGGAGCTACGAGCAGTACTTC. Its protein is CASSVGEGSYEQYF.

This CDR3 reads CATLTQWNTEAFF. CDR3 DNA sequence: TGTGCCACCTTGACACAGTGGAACACTGAAGCTTTCTTT. This sequence joins TRBV10-3 and TRBJ1-1; unclear D gene. CDR1 is ENHRY, CDR2 SYGVKD, per germline. Trimming took 10 bases from V and 1 from J, leaving 13 bases between them. The CDR3 extends over 13 amino acids.

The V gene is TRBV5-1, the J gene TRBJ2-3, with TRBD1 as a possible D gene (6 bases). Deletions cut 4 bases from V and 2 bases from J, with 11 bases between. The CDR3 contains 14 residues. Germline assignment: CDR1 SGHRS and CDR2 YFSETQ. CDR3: CASSGGQTTDTQYF. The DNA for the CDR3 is TGCGCCAGCAGCGGCGGACAGACCACAGATACGCAGTATTTT.

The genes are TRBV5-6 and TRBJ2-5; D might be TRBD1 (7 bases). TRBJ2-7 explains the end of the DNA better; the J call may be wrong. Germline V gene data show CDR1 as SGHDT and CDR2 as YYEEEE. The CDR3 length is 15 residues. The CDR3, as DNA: TGTGCCAGCAGCTTGGGGAGGGGGCTCTCCTACGAGCAGTACTTC. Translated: CASSLGRGLSYEQYF.